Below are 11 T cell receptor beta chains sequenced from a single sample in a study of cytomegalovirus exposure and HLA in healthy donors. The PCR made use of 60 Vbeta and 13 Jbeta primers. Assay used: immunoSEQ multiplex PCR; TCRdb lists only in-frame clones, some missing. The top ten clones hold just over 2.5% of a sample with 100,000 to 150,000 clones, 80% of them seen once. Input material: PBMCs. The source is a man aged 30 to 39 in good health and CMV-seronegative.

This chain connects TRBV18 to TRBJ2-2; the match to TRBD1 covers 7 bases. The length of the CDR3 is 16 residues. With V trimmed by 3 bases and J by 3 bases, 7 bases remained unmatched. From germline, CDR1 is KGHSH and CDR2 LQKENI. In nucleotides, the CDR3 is TGTGCCAGCTCACCTTTCGAGGGGGCGGACACCGGGGAGCTGTTTTTT. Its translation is CASSPFEGADTGELFF.

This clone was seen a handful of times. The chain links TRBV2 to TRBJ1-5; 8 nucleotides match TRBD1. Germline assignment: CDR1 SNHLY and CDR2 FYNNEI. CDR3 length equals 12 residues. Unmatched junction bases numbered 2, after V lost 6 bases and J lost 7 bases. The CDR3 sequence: CASSDRGQPQHF. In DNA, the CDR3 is TGTGCCAGCAGCGACAGGGGCCAGCCCCAGCATTTT.

The CDR3 region is CASSTETGFGQPQHF. The CDR3 DNA follows: TGTGCCAGTAGTACAGAGACAGGGTTCGGCCAGCCCCAGCATTTT. The chain joins TRBV19 to TRBJ1-5, with TRBD1 matching over 7 bases. Looked up from germline, CDR1 is LNHDA and CDR2 is SQIVND (reference sequence). Germline trimming cut 4 bases from V and 7 bases from J; bases unmatched to any gene: 10. The length of the CDR3 is 15 residues.

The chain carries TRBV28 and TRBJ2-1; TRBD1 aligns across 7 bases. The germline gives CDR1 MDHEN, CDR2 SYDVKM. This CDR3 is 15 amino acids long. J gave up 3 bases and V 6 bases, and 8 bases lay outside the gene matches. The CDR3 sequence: CASSPGQVFYNEQFF. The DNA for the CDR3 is TGTGCCAGCAGCCCCGGACAGGTTTTCTACAATGAGCAGTTCTTC.

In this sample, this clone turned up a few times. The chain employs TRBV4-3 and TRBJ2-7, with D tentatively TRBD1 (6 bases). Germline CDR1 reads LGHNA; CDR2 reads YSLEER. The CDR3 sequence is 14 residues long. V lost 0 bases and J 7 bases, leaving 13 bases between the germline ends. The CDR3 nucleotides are TGCGCCAGCAGCCAAGATTGGACGACAGGTGAGCAGTACTTC. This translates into CASSQDWTTGEQYF.

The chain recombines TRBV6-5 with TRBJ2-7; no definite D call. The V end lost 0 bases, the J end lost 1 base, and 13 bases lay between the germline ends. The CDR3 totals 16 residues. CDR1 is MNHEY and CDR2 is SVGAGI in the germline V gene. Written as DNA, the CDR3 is TGTGCCAGCAGTTACTCCCTGTCAGGTCATTCCTACGAGCAGTACTTC. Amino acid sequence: CASSYSLSGHSYEQYF.

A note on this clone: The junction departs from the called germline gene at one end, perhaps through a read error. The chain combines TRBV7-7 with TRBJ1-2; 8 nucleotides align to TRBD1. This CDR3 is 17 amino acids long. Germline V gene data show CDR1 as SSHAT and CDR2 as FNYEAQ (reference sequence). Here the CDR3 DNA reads TGTGCTAGCAGCACGCCGGGACAGGTCGAATCGTATGGTGGCTACCCCTTC. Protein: CASSTPGQVESYGGYPF.

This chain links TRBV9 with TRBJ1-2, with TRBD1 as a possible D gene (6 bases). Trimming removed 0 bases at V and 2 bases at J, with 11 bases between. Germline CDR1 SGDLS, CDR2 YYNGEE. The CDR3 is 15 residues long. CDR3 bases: TGTGCCAGCAGCGTAGTGGGGGACACGAACTATGGCTACACCTTC. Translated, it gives CASSVVGDTNYGYTF.

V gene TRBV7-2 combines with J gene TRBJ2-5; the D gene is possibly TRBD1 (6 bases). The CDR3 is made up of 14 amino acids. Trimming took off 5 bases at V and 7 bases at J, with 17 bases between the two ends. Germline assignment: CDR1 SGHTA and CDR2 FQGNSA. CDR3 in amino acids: CASSLGTQIGTQYF. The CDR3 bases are TGTGCCAGCAGCCTCGGGACACAAATAGGGACCCAGTACTTC.

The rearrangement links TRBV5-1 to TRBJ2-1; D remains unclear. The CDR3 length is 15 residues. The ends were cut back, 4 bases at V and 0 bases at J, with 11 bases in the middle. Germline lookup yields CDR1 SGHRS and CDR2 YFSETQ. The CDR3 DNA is TGCGCCAGCAGCCGATCATTTAGCTCCTACAATGAGCAGTTCTTC. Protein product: CASSRSFSSYNEQFF.

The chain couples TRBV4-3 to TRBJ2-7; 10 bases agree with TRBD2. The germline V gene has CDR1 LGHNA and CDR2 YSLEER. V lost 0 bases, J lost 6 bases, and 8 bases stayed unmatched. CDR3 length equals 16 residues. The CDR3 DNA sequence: TGCGCCAGCAGCCAAGACCCCCTAGCGGGGGCCCGCGAGCAGTACTTC. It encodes CASSQDPLAGAREQYF.